This is a list of T cell receptor beta chains from one sample in a study of cytomegalovirus exposure and HLA in healthy donors. Sequencing was performed with immunoSEQ multiplex PCR; in TCRdb, only in-frame clones are kept and a portion is missing. This sample has over 55,000 clones, with around 70% found just once. The sample was PBMCs. These receptors came from a woman aged 45-60 years in good health and CMV-seropositive. Each CDR3 is given with its conserved first and last residue. A D gene is named only where the DNA matches it firmly. Rows may omit the clone size; those that give it use once, few, many or a size class.

v_call	cdr3_length	j_call	d_call	clone_size	cdr3_nt	cdr3_aa
TRBV30	12	TRBJ1-1	-	-	TGTGCCTGCCGGACAGTGAACACTGAAGCTTTCTTT	CACRTVNTEAFF
TRBV7-2	14	TRBJ2-7	-	-	TGTGCCAGCAGCTTAAGTTCTCCCGGTTACGAGCAGTACTTC	CASSLSSPGYEQYF
TRBV5-4	16	TRBJ2-1	TRBD2	once	TGTGCCAGCAGCTTGGTCAGGACTAGCGGGGGGAATGAGCAGTTCTTC	CASSLVRTSGGNEQFF
TRBV9	14	TRBJ1-2	-	-	TGTGCCAGCAGCGTCGACAGAGGCAGGGTCGGCTACACCTTC	CASSVDRGRVGYTF
TRBV27	17	TRBJ2-2	TRBD1	-	TGTGCCAGCAGGTACAGGGGGAATGGTGCGGACACCGGGGAGCTGTTTTTT	CASRYRGNGADTGELFF
TRBV5-1	15	TRBJ2-3	TRBD1	-	TGCGCCAGCAGCTCCGGACAGGGGGCAACAGATACGCAGTATTTT	CASSSGQGATDTQYF
TRBV7-2	13	TRBJ2-5	TRBD1	-	TGTGCCAGCAGCCGGGACAGGCAAGAGACCCAGTACTTC	CASSRDRQETQYF
TRBV4-3	13	TRBJ2-1	-	-	TGCGCCAGCAGCTCGAACAGGGTTAATGAGCAGTTCTTC	CASSSNRVNEQFF
TRBV28	16	TRBJ2-5	TRBD1	-	TGTGCCAGCAGCGATCAGGGGGCTAAGGGTACGGAGACCCAGTACTTC	CASSDQGAKGTETQYF
TRBV11-2	16	TRBJ2-5	TRBD1	-	TGTGCCAGCAGCTTTCAGGGGGCGCGAATCCAAGAGACCCAGTACTTC	CASSFQGARIQETQYF
TRBV14	15	TRBJ2-1	-	-	TGTGCCAGCAGCTGGACGCAGGGTCTTAGAAATGAGCAGTTCTTC	CASSWTQGLRNEQFF
TRBV7-9	13	TRBJ1-2	-	few	TGTGCCAGCAGCTTAAGTAGGGAGGGCGGCTACACCTTC	CASSLSREGGYTF
TRBV6-5	14	TRBJ1-6	-	-	TGTGCCAGCAGCCGAAGCCCTCTAGATTCACCCCTCCACTTT	CASSRSPLDSPLHF
TRBV7-6	16	TRBJ2-1	TRBD2	few	TGTGCCAGCAGCCCCAGCGGGGGGAGCTCCTACAATGAGCAGTTCTTC	CASSPSGGSSYNEQFF
TRBV18	16	TRBJ2-2	TRBD2	-	TGTGCCAGCTCACCGCCTAGCGGCCCGAACACCGGGGAGCTGTTTTTT	CASSPPSGPNTGELFF
TRBV7-9	14	TRBJ2-7	TRBD2	once	TGTGCCAGCAGCCCGGGACTAGCGGAAACCGAGCAGTACTTC	CASSPGLAETEQYF
TRBV5-5	13	TRBJ2-7	-	-	TGTGCCAGCAGCTTGTGGAGCTCCTACGAGCAGTACTTC	CASSLWSSYEQYF
TRBV30	11	TRBJ1-2	TRBD1	-	TGTGCCCATGACAGGGCAGATGGCTACACCTTC	CAHDRADGYTF
TRBV4-3	13	TRBJ1-1	TRBD1	-	TGCGCCAGCAGCCACAGGGGGGCAACTGAAGCTTTCTTT	CASSHRGATEAFF
TRBV30	16	TRBJ1-6	TRBD1	-	TGTGCCTGGAGCCGGGACAGGGTCGATTATAATTCACCCCTCCACTTT	CAWSRDRVDYNSPLHF
TRBV2	13	TRBJ1-4	-	-	TGTGCCAGCAGGGACAGCGCAAATGAAAAACTGTTTTTT	CASRDSANEKLFF
TRBV19	18	TRBJ1-1	TRBD1	-	TGTGCCAGTAGCGGGTCCCCCGGGACAGGGGCCCCCGGCACTGAAGCTTTCTTT	CASSGSPGTGAPGTEAFF
TRBV9	11	TRBJ1-2	-	-	TGTGCCAGCAGCGCCCAGGGCGAATACACCTTC	CASSAQGEYTF
TRBV7-2	17	TRBJ1-3	TRBD1	-	TGTGCCAGCAGCAGCCGGGACAGGGGTTTTTCTGGAAACACCATATATTTT	CASSSRDRGFSGNTIYF
TRBV30	14	TRBJ2-7	-	-	TGTGCCTGGAGTGTGTGGGTTCATAACTACGAGCAGTACTTC	CAWSVWVHNYEQYF
TRBV27	16	TRBJ2-7	-	-	TGTGCCAGCAGTTTATCCAGGGGCGAAAAGATCTACGAGCAGTACTTC	CASSLSRGEKIYEQYF
TRBV7-3	16	TRBJ2-7	-	-	TGTGCCAGCAGCTTAACGAGAGGGTCGGGTTTTAACGAGCAGTACTTC	CASSLTRGSGFNEQYF
TRBV5-1	15	TRBJ2-1	-	-	TGCGCCAGCAGCTTGGGGGGGGAGATCTACAATGAGCAGTTCTTC	CASSLGGEIYNEQFF
TRBV5-3	18	TRBJ1-2	TRBD1	-	TGTGCCAGAAGCTTAATTAAAGGGGGCAGGGGTTCGGACTATGGCTACACCTTC	CARSLIKGGRGSDYGYTF
TRBV10-1	13	TRBJ1-2	TRBD1	-	TGCGCCAGCAGTGAGTCAGGGGGCATTGGCTACACCTTC	CASSESGGIGYTF
TRBV29-1	11	TRBJ2-7	-	once	TGCAGCGTTATAGGGGCCTACGAGCAGTACTTC	CSVIGAYEQYF
TRBV6-5	13	TRBJ1-2	TRBD1	-	TGTGCCAGCAGTCCGACAGGGGGCTATGGCTACACCTTC	CASSPTGGYGYTF
TRBV2	15	TRBJ1-5	-	few	TGTGCCAGCAGTGAATTAGGGAGGAGCAATCAGCCCCAGCATTTT	CASSELGRSNQPQHF
TRBV7-8	13	TRBJ1-2	-	-	TGTGCCAGCAGCTCATCGGGACAATTTGGCTACACCTTC	CASSSSGQFGYTF
TRBV5-5	14	TRBJ1-1	-	-	TGTGCCAGCAGCTTAGGACAGTACCTCACTGAAGCTTTCTTT	CASSLGQYLTEAFF
TRBV5-5	15	TRBJ2-1	TRBD2	-	TGTGCCAGCAGCTTGGAGGCTAGCGGGAGCGATGAGCAGTTCTTC	CASSLEASGSDEQFF
TRBV9	15	TRBJ1-4	-	-	TGTGCCAGCAGCGTAGGAGGCGCGCTTAATGAAAAACTGTTTTTT	CASSVGGALNEKLFF
TRBV23-1	19	TRBJ2-2	TRBD1	-	TGCGCCAGCAGTCAATCTGGGACAGGGGTCCTCTTGCGGCCTGGGGAGCTGTTTTTT	CASSQSGTGVLLRPGELFF
TRBV2	16	TRBJ1-5	TRBD1	once	TGTGCCAGCAGGGACAGGGCTGTGTATAGCAATCAGCCCCAGCATTTT	CASRDRAVYSNQPQHF
TRBV5-6	15	TRBJ2-7	TRBD1	-	TGTGCCAGCAGCTCTCTCGGACAGGCTATGACCGAGCAGTACTTC	CASSSLGQAMTEQYF
TRBV6-5	13	TRBJ1-5	-	-	TGTGCCAGCAGTTACGCCGGGGATCAGCCCCAGCATTTT	CASSYAGDQPQHF
TRBV11-2	15	TRBJ2-7	TRBD1	-	TGTGCCAGCAGCCCACCCCCGGCAGGGGGACACGAGCAGTACTTC	CASSPPPAGGHEQYF
TRBV10-2	15	TRBJ1-1	TRBD1	-	TGCGCCAGCAGCCGGACAGGGGCCAGGGACACTGAAGCTTTCTTT	CASSRTGARDTEAFF
TRBV2	15	TRBJ2-3	-	-	TGTGCCAGCAGTGAGGCTCCCCTGGCGGCAGATACGCAGTATTTT	CASSEAPLAADTQYF
TRBV6-6	14	TRBJ2-1	-	-	TGTGCCAGCAGTTACTATTCCAGCGGTAATGAGCAGTTCTTC	CASSYYSSGNEQFF
TRBV6-6	12	TRBJ1-3	-	-	TGTGCCAGCAGTTTAGAAGGAAACACCATATATTTT	CASSLEGNTIYF
TRBV1	18	TRBJ2-7	-	-	TGCACCAGCAGCCCTTTCAGGGGAGGGATGGAGGCCTCCTACGAGCAGTACTTC	CTSSPFRGGMEASYEQYF
TRBV6-5	13	TRBJ1-2	TRBD1	-	TGTGCCAGCAGTCGGACAGGGAGGGAAGGCTACACCTTC	CASSRTGREGYTF
TRBV2	15	TRBJ1-5	-	-	TGTGCCAGCAGTGTACAGACAGCATTATTGCAGCCCCAGCATTTT	CASSVQTALLQPQHF
TRBV13	15	TRBJ1-1	TRBD1	-	TGTGCCAGCAGCGCCTCGACAGGGCGCCCCGAGGAAGCTTTCTTT	CASSASTGRPEEAFF
TRBV30	13	TRBJ2-4	-	-	TGTGCCTGGAGTGTACTGGCAGGAAACATTCAGTACTTC	CAWSVLAGNIQYF
TRBV29-1	16	TRBJ1-1	-	-	TGCAGCGTTGAAAGTGGCGAGGGCCTCGGGGACACTGAAGCTTTCTTT	CSVESGEGLGDTEAFF
TRBV18	15	TRBJ2-3	-	few	TGTGCCAGCTCACCTAAGACAGCAAGCACAGATACGCAGTATTTT	CASSPKTASTDTQYF
TRBV28	14	TRBJ1-1	TRBD1	-	TGTGCCAGCAGTAAGGGACAGCTGAACACTGAAGCTTTCTTT	CASSKGQLNTEAFF